The source of this TCR beta chain is a study of T cells in Graves' hyperthyroidism and ophthalmopathy. Amplified TCR beta CDR3 regions came from RNA transcripts. With the HTBI primer set, the TCR CDR3 went through a first round of RT-PCR. TCRdb re-called the multiplex PCR reads with MiXCR, one entry per CDR3 protein. The sample contains roughly 160,000 distinct CDR3 sequences, 9.4% of which appear only once. This clonotype was picked up many times. With V trimmed by 6 bases and J by 0 bases, 6 bases remained unmatched. The CDR3 contains 15 residues. In germline, CDR1 is LGHDT, CDR2 YNNKEL (reference sequence).

The V and J genes are TRBV3-1 and TRBJ2-3; the match to TRBD1 covers 7 bases. This receptor was identified in a young woman with Graves' hyperthyroidism that later progressed to Graves' ophthalmopathy. Material: blood. The CDR3 is CASSNRGLSTDTQYF. CDR3 bases: TGTGCCAGCAGTAACAGGGGCCTTAGCACAGATACGCAGTATTTT.